This TCR beta chain was captured by sequencing in a study of blood T cell repertoires in COVID-19. Overall study: There were acute and convalescent COVID-19 samples, and they came from the United States, Italy and Spain. PBMCs, B-cell-depleted T cells, or T cells provided the cDNA or gDNA that made up the material.

Some clones are missing from TCRdb's copy, which holds only in-frame ones; the method was immunoSEQ multiplex PCR. The sample has 130,000 to 150,000 clones; more than 70% are singletons. The germline V gene has CDR1 SGHRS and CDR2 YFSETQ. The CDR3 is 14 amino acids. V lost 4 bases, J lost 7 bases, and 6 bases stayed unmatched. The sample consisted of PBMCs or T cells enriched from blood (not recorded which). This clonotype originated in a man aged 35 to 55 with acute COVID-19. This rearrangement joins TRBV5-1 to TRBJ1-4; 8 bases map to TRBD1. This CDR3 is CASSQGQEGEKLFF. As DNA, the CDR3 is TGCGCCAGCAGCCAGGGACAGGAGGGTGAAAAACTGTTTTTT.